The entry below describes one T cell receptor beta chain. TCRdb's copy holds only in-frame clones and misses some; the assay was immunoSEQ multiplex PCR. Among a few hundred thousand clones listed, 86% were seen once. These data come from a study of blood T cell repertoires in COVID-19. The origin of this receptor is a woman aged 45-60 years with acute or convalescent COVID-19. Sequenced: peripheral blood.

The CDR3 sequence is CASSFRRDEKLFF. The CDR3 nucleotides are TGTGCCAGCAGCTTCAGGAGGGATGAAAAACTGTTTTTT. The chain recombines TRBV11-2 with TRBJ1-4; D gene uncertain. The length of the CDR3 is 13 residues. Germline lookup yields CDR1 SGHAT and CDR2 FQNNGV. Deletions cut 3 bases from V and 6 bases from J, with 8 bases between.